This record covers a single T cell receptor beta chain. The sample belongs to a study of blood T cells in healthy people across ages. Primers used in a second PCR of roughly 6 to 12 cycles were a sample-barcoded 5' primer and a J-beta primer mix. A single record per CDR3 protein comes from TCRdb applying MiXCR to the 5' RACE reads. Among about 1.6 million distinct CDR3 sequences listed, around 36% were seen once. The CDR3 loop spans 15 amino acids. Per the germline V gene, CDR1 is WNHNN and CDR2 is SYGVQD (reference sequence). Trimming stripped 2 bases from V and 2 bases from J, with 11 bases between.

This TCR derives from a woman in her twenties or thirties in good health. The V gene is TRBV10-1, the J gene TRBJ2-3; D not resolved. What was sequenced was blood. In DNA form, the CDR3 reads TGCGCCAGCAGTGAGAGACCCCGGTCCACAGATACGCAGTATTTT. Protein sequence: CASSERPRSTDTQYF.